This passage covers 27 T cell receptor beta chains from one sample sequenced in a study of T cell repertoires in cytomegalovirus infection. Each CDR3 protein gets one entry after TCRdb re-called the reads with MiXCR. The profile shows more than 500,000 distinct CDR3 sequences, 16% of them singletons. Sequenced: CD8+ T cells from PBMCs. These receptors came from a human donor in good health (CMV status not recorded). Some clones in this sample may be carry-over from other donors' samples.

The rearrangement joins TRBV6-1 to TRBJ2-1; TRBD1 matches at 9 bases. In germline, CDR1 is MNHNS, CDR2 SASEGT. CDR3 size: 18 residues. V dropped 3 bases and J dropped 2; count of bases not matched to a gene: 11. CDR3 sequence reads: CASSDWGQGLGPYNEQFF. DNA of the CDR3: TGTGCCAGCAGTGATTGGGGACAGGGTCTGGGGCCCTACAATGAGCAGTTCTTC.

About this clonotype: Possible read error: a much larger clone is one base away. V usage is TRBV28 and J usage is TRBJ1-6, with unresolved D. CDR1 and CDR2 (germline): MDHEN, SYDVKM. The CDR3 runs 15 residues. CDR3 in amino acids: CASTPYASRNSPPHF. In DNA, the CDR3 is TGTGCCAGCACCCCCTACGCATCGAGGAATTCACCCCCCCACTTT.

This clonotype occurred many times. V is TRBV7-2 and J is TRBJ2-1; no reliable D call. V was pared by 3 bases and J by 8 bases, with 5 bases between. CDR3 length equals 11 residues. CDR1 is SGHTA and CDR2 is FQGNSA in the germline V gene. The CDR3 sequence: CASSLNYEQFF. The CDR3, as DNA: TGTGCCAGCAGCTTGAACTATGAGCAGTTCTTC.

This clonotype was detected many times. This chain uses TRBV7-3 with TRBJ1-3; D is unclear. The CDR3 is made up of 14 amino acids. The germline gives CDR1 SGHTA, CDR2 FQGTGA. V lost 2 bases and J 2 bases, leaving 7 bases between the germline ends. The CDR3 loop is CASSLSGPGNTIYF. The CDR3 nucleotides read TGTGCCAGCAGCTTATCAGGACCTGGAAACACCATATATTTT.

In this sample, this clonotype turned up many times. The chain combines TRBV7-9 with TRBJ1-4, with D perhaps matching TRBD1 (5 bases). The CDR3 runs to 12 residues. The V gene lost 6 bases and the J gene lost 13 bases, with 15 bases spanning the gap. Germline V gene lookup returns CDR1 SEHNR and CDR2 FQNEAQ (reference sequence). The CDR3, as DNA: TGTGCCAGCAGGGGTACGGGGCTGGGACTGTTTTTT. Amino acid sequence: CASRGTGLGLFF.

This clonotype was detected many times. The rearrangement joins TRBV27 to TRBJ2-7; 8 nucleotides agree with TRBD2. CDR1 and CDR2 from the germline V gene are MNHEY and SMNVEV (reference sequence). V lost 6 bases to trimming and J lost 2 bases; unmatched junction nucleotides: 6. The CDR3 runs to 14 residues. CDR3 nucleotide sequence: TGTGCCAGCAGCCCCCCGGGGGGGCCCTACGAGCAGTACTTC. Translation: CASSPPGGPYEQYF.

This clonotype was observed at least ten times. The rearrangement links TRBV7-9 to TRBJ2-1; 11 bases are a match to TRBD2. Losses at the gene ends were 1 base for V and 12 bases for J; bases not matched to a gene: 8. Germline V gene data show CDR1 as SEHNR and CDR2 as FQNEAQ (reference sequence). The CDR3 extends over 15 amino acids. CDR3 loop: CASSLVLAGVPGQFF. The CDR3 nucleotides read TGTGCCAGCAGCTTAGTACTAGCGGGAGTCCCGGGGCAGTTCTTC.

This sequence joins TRBV27 and TRBJ2-3, with D hard to call. Deletions cut 3 bases from V and 4 bases from J, with 8 bases between. CDR1 and CDR2 (germline): MNHEY, SMNVEV (reference sequence). This CDR3 contains 13 residues. The CDR3 loop reads CASSFSAPDTQYF. For the CDR3, the DNA is TGTGCCAGCAGTTTTAGTGCTCCAGATACGCAGTATTTT.

This clonotype has ten or more counts. This chain connects TRBV11-1 to TRBJ1-1; tentatively, D is TRBD1 (6 bases). The CDR3 contains 12 residues. Per the germline V gene, CDR1 is SGHAT and CDR2 is FQDESV (reference sequence). Trimming pared 4 bases from V and 10 bases from J, leaving 13 bases between. The CDR3 here is CASSSGGQRAFF. The DNA for the CDR3 is TGTGCCAGCAGCTCCGGAGGACAGCGAGCTTTCTTT.

The V call is TRBV13, the J call TRBJ1-5, with 10 bases identical to TRBD1. V trimming: 2 bases; J trimming: 6 bases; junction bases outside the gene matches: 10. The CDR3 contains 17 residues. Germline V CDR1 and CDR2: PRHDT, FYEKMQ (reference sequence). CDR3 bases: TGTGCCAGCAGCTTACGAGGACAGGGGGGGTCGAGTCAGCCCCAGCATTTT. Translating gives CASSLRGQGGSSQPQHF.

The rearrangement joins TRBV7-3 to TRBJ1-1; TRBD1 matches 9 bases. V lost 5 bases and J lost 10; bases outside the gene matches: 11. The CDR3 contains 14 residues. Germline CDR1 is SGHTA and CDR2 is FQGTGA. CDR3 in DNA: TGTGCCAGCAGCAGAGCCCGGGACAGGGCGGGAGCTTTCTTT. Its protein product is CASSRARDRAGAFF.

This clonotype occurred many times. The chain has TRBV7-9 and TRBJ2-1; 7 nucleotides align to TRBD1. The trim removed 5 bases at V and 2 bases at J, leaving 9 bases unmatched. Germline CDR1 is SEHNR and CDR2 is FQNEAQ (reference sequence). The CDR3 spans 16 residues. CDR3 sequence reads: CASSHKTGSPYNEQFF. The CDR3 DNA sequence: TGTGCCAGCAGCCATAAGACAGGGAGCCCCTACAATGAGCAGTTCTTC.

This clonotype was picked up a small number of times. The chain couples TRBV19 to TRBJ1-1; 8 bases are a match to TRBD1. V shed 5 bases, J shed 1 base, and the junction held 6 bases outside the gene matches. This CDR3 is built from 15 residues. From germline, CDR1 is LNHDA and CDR2 SQIVND (reference sequence). This CDR3 reads CASSQRTGWNTEAFF. CDR3 DNA: TGTGCCAGTAGTCAGAGGACAGGGTGGAACACTGAAGCTTTCTTT.

This clonotype has more than one count but fewer than ten. V gene TRBV29-1 combines with J gene TRBJ2-7; D might be TRBD1 (7 bases). V was pared by 6 bases and J by 3 bases, with 24 bases between. The length of the CDR3 is 16 residues. Germline loops: CDR1 SQVTM, CDR2 ANQGSEA. CDR3 residues: CSVLPGEVTGNYEQYF. For the CDR3, the DNA is TGCAGCGTCCTACCGGGGGAGGTGACAGGGAACTACGAGCAGTACTTC.

The chain uses TRBV9 and TRBJ1-5; the match to TRBD1 covers 9 bases. This CDR3 is built from 15 residues. Per the germline V gene, CDR1 is SGDLS and CDR2 is YYNGEE. V trimming: 4 bases; J trimming: 7 bases; junction bases outside the gene matches: 9. The CDR3 DNA reads as TGTGCCAGCAGCACCACAGGGGGCGCTTCCCAGCCCCAGCATTTT. Translation gives CASSTTGGASQPQHF.

This clonotype was counted many times. V gene TRBV11-1 combines with J gene TRBJ1-1; D call uncertain. Germline assignment: CDR1 SGHAT and CDR2 FQDESV (reference sequence). The CDR3 runs to 15 residues. Trimming left V 1 base short and J 1 base short, with 10 bases between. CDR3 bases: TGTGCCAGCAGCTTAGTAGGTCAAAGGAACACTGAAGCTTTCTTT. Translated: CASSLVGQRNTEAFF.

V gene TRBV6-6 combines with J gene TRBJ2-7, with TRBD1 as a possible D gene (6 bases). V lost 6 bases to trimming and J lost 2 bases, with 14 bases between them. CDR1 is MNHNY, CDR2 SVGAGI, per germline (reference sequence). The CDR3 runs 14 residues. The CDR3 coding sequence is TGTGCCAGCAGGTCCGGGACACCACCCTACGAGCAGTACTTC. It codes for CASRSGTPPYEQYF.

In its sample, this clonotype was seen many times. DNA for the CDR3: TGTGCCAGCAGCCCAGCCGTCGGACAGGGAGTTTTGGAGACCCAGTACTTC. Its protein product is CASSPAVGQGVLETQYF. This rearrangement joins TRBV7-9 to TRBJ2-5; 8 nucleotides align to TRBD1. Germline values: CDR1 SEHNR, CDR2 FQNEAQ (reference sequence). The ends lost 5 bases at V and 5 bases at J; junction bases unmatched: 16. The CDR3 has 17 residues.

This clonotype appeared many times. This sequence joins TRBV6-4 and TRBJ2-1; 12 bases match TRBD2. The CDR3 sequence is 15 residues long. Losses at the gene ends were 4 bases for V and 8 bases for J; bases not matched to a gene: 6. Germline assignment: CDR1 MRHNA and CDR2 SNTAGT. CDR3 bases: TGTGCCAGCAGTGCGGCTAGCGGGAGGGCCGATGAGCAGTTCTTC. Its protein product is CASSAASGRADEQFF.

In its sample, this clonotype was seen many times. The J gene is TRBJ1-4, the V gene TRBV5-4; D is unresolved. Germline V gene sequence: CDR1 SGHNT, CDR2 YYREEE (reference sequence). CDR3 length: 15 amino acids. Trimming took 0 bases from V and 10 from J, leaving 16 bases between them. CDR3 coding DNA: TGTGCCAGCAGCTTGGAAGGGAGTCGGGGTGGAAAACTGTTTTTT. It encodes CASSLEGSRGGKLFF.

This clonotype was found many times. CDR3 coding DNA: TGTGCCAGCAGCCGTCTCAAGACCACTGAAGCTTTCTTT. Amino acids: CASSRLKTTEAFF. The chain employs TRBV7-6 and TRBJ1-1, with D uncertain. This CDR3 is 13 amino acids long. V was shortened by 5 bases and J by 4 bases, with 11 bases between the two germline ends. Germline V CDR1 and CDR2: SGHVS, FNYEAQ. The complete variable domain, with remaining parts taken from reference TRBV7-6 and TRBJ1-1, reads GAGVSQSPRYKVTKRGQDVALRCDPISGHVSLYWYRQALGQGPEFLTYFNYEAQQDKSGLPNDRFSAERPEGSISTLTIQRTEQRDSAMYRCASSRLKTTEAFFGQGTRLTVV.

As concerns this clonotype: A read error may be the cause here, since a much bigger clone is one base away. The final CDR3 position lacks the conserved phenylalanine or tryptophan, pointing to a likely read error. The chain recombines TRBV4-2 with TRBJ2-7; TRBD2 matches 9 bases. V was clipped by 3 bases and J by 0 bases; unmatched bases: 9. Germline assignment: CDR1 LGHNA and CDR2 YNFKEQ. The CDR3 loop spans 17 amino acids. The CDR3 protein is CASSQSYSGGSSYEQYL. In DNA form, the CDR3 reads TGTGCCAGCAGCCAGTCATATAGCGGGGGAAGCTCCTACGAGCAGTACTTA.

At least ten counts were recorded for this clonotype. The chain uses TRBV7-9 and TRBJ2-3; 7 bases match TRBD2. V gave up 5 bases and J gave up 4 bases; unmatched junction bases: 9. This CDR3 has 15 residues. The V gene's germline CDR1 is SEHNR and CDR2 FQNEAQ (reference sequence). The CDR3 sequence: CASSPSGRAADTQYF. In DNA, the CDR3 is TGTGCCAGCAGCCCTAGCGGCCGAGCGGCAGATACGCAGTATTTT.

This clonotype was seen ten or more times. The chain carries TRBV7-9 and TRBJ1-5; D uncertain. Deletions cut 5 bases from V and 5 bases from J, with 10 bases between. Germline CDR1 and CDR2: SEHNR and FQNEAQ (reference sequence). This CDR3 region has 13 residues. The DNA for the CDR3 is TGTGCCAGCAGCATAGGACGCTATCAGCCCCAGCATTTT. It codes for CASSIGRYQPQHF.

This clonotype has a count of ten or more. V is TRBV12-5 and J is TRBJ1-5, with TRBD1 matching 7 bases. The CDR3 runs 15 residues. V gave up 11 bases and J gave up 4 bases; unmatched junction bases: 14. Germline CDR1 LGHNT, CDR2 FRNRAP. The CDR3 DNA is TGTGCTCAGGATTCCACGGGACAGCTAAATCAGCCCCAGCATTTT. The encoded protein is CAQDSTGQLNQPQHF.

This clonotype was found many times. CDR3 in amino acids: CSARDWTTAGGRLPGELFF. The CDR3, as DNA: TGCAGTGCTAGAGATTGGACTACCGCGGGAGGACGCTTACCCGGGGAGCTGTTTTTT. The chain joins TRBV20-1 to TRBJ2-2; the match to TRBD2 covers 8 bases. The germline V gene has CDR1 DFQATT and CDR2 SNEGSKA (reference sequence). Unmatched junction bases numbered 18, after V lost 0 bases and J lost 6 bases. The CDR3 extends over 19 amino acids.

In its sample, this clonotype was seen a few times. The rearrangement uses TRBV9 and TRBJ2-5; TRBD2 aligns across 9 bases. The V and J ends lost 7 bases and 7 bases, in that order; junction bases with no gene match: 14. This CDR3 has 15 residues. The germline CDR1 and CDR2 sequences are SGDLS and YYNGEE. CDR3 sequence reads: CASGSPRGAGGTQYF. As DNA, the CDR3 is TGTGCCAGCGGAAGCCCAAGGGGAGCGGGGGGGACCCAGTACTTC.